A single sample is the source of the 28 T cell receptor beta chains below, sequenced in a study of blood T cell repertoires in COVID-19. The assay was immunoSEQ multiplex PCR, and TCRdb's table has in-frame clones only and misses some. The sample has over 200,000 clones, roughly 90% seen once. Specimen: peripheral blood. The source of these receptors is a man between 60 and 75 years old who had recovered from COVID-19.

This rearrangement joins TRBV7-9 to TRBJ2-7; 9 bases are shared with TRBD2. This CDR3 region has 14 residues. The ends lost 5 bases at V and 1 base at J; junction bases unmatched: 3. Per the germline V gene, CDR1 is SEHNR and CDR2 is FQNEAQ (reference sequence). CDR3 residues: CASSTAGGSYEQYF. CDR3 DNA sequence: TGTGCCAGCAGCACGGCGGGAGGGTCCTACGAGCAGTACTTC.

This chain connects TRBV7-3 to TRBJ1-2; maybe TRBD1 (5 bases). There are 13 residues in the CDR3. The ends were cut back, 0 bases at V and 6 bases at J, with 8 bases in the middle. In germline, CDR1 is SGHTA, CDR2 FQGTGA. The CDR3: CASSLTAGNGYTF. DNA for the CDR3: TGTGCCAGCAGCTTAACTGCAGGGAATGGCTACACCTTC.

The chain is built from TRBV7-2 and TRBJ2-3; the match to TRBD2 covers 14 bases. Germline V lookup: CDR1 SGHTA, CDR2 FQGNSA. The CDR3 sequence is 17 residues long. After removal of 1 base from V and 4 bases from J, the junction contained 4 bases not matched to a gene. In nucleotides, the CDR3 is TGTGCCAGCAGCTTAGTAGGGACTAGCGGGAGCGCAGATACGCAGTATTTT. Protein sequence: CASSLVGTSGSADTQYF.

This clone appeared a single time. This sequence joins TRBV19 and TRBJ1-4; D is unresolved. Germline V lookup: CDR1 LNHDA, CDR2 SQIVND (reference sequence). Trimming shortened V by 3 bases and J by 11 bases, and 13 bases separated the two germline ends. CDR3 length: 13 residues. The CDR3 DNA reads as TGTGCCAGTAGTATGCCCGGGAGTTGGAAACTGTTTTTT. It translates to CASSMPGSWKLFF.

The CDR3, as DNA: TGTGCCAGCAGCGTAGATAGTGTTCGTGAAAAACTGTTTTTT. The encoded protein is CASSVDSVREKLFF. The gene calls are TRBV9 and TRBJ1-4, with D unresolved. The length of the CDR3 is 14 residues. Between the trimmed V and J ends, which lost 0 bases and 7 bases, there was a span of 10 bases. Germline values: CDR1 SGDLS, CDR2 YYNGEE. Complete variable domain (other parts from reference TRBV9 and TRBJ1-4): DSGVTQTPKHLITATGQRVTLRCSPRSGDLSVYWYQQSLDQGLQFLIQYYNGEERAKGNILERFSAQQFPDLHSELNLSSLELGDSALYFCASSVDSVREKLFFGSGTQLSVL.

The V gene is TRBV2, the J gene TRBJ2-2; D uncertain. Germline V gene sequence: CDR1 SNHLY, CDR2 FYNNEI. This CDR3 spans 14 amino acids. V was clipped by 5 bases and J by 7 bases, with 14 bases between them. The CDR3 spells CASSRLTNVGELFF. The CDR3 DNA is TGTGCCAGCAGTCGGTTAACGAACGTCGGGGAGCTGTTTTTT.

The chain combines TRBV28 with TRBJ2-5, with D possibly TRBD2 on 5 matching bases. Germline assignment: CDR1 MDHEN and CDR2 SYDVKM. This CDR3 spans 14 amino acids. V lost 6 bases to trimming and J lost 1 base, with 12 bases between them. The CDR3 DNA reads as TGTGCCAGCAGCCCCCCCAGCGGCCAAGAGACCCAGTACTTC. Protein sequence: CASSPPSGQETQYF.

This clone was counted only a few times. The chain recombines TRBV19 with TRBJ2-2; the match to TRBD2 covers 7 bases. J lost 5 bases, V lost 7 bases, and 7 bases had no gene match. The germline V gene encodes CDR1 LNHDA and CDR2 SQIVND (reference sequence). The CDR3 extends over 14 amino acids. For the CDR3, the DNA is TGTGCCAGTACCGGACTAGGCGGTACCGGGGAGCTGTTTTTT. Translation gives CASTGLGGTGELFF.

The CDR3 protein is CASSQDLDSHEQYF. The DNA of the CDR3 is TGTGCCAGCAGCCAAGATCTTGACAGCCACGAGCAGTACTTC. This rearrangement joins TRBV14 to TRBJ2-7; D possibly corresponds to TRBD1 (5 bases). CDR1 is SGHDN, CDR2 FVKESK, per germline. The CDR3 sequence is 14 residues long. With 0 bases removed from V and 5 bases from J, the gap between germline ends came to 11 bases.

This sequence joins TRBV5-5 and TRBJ2-2; 7 bases match TRBD2. Germline V gene sequence: CDR1 SGHKS, CDR2 YYEKEE (reference sequence). Trimming took 0 bases from V and 7 from J; bases not matched to a gene: 6. CDR3 length: 15 amino acids. The CDR3 protein is CASSLVGGSGGELFF. In DNA form, the CDR3 reads TGTGCCAGCAGCTTGGTTGGCGGGAGTGGCGGGGAGCTGTTTTTT.

The CDR3 sequence: CASSLDRASYEQYF. The DNA of the CDR3 is TGTGCCAGTAGTCTGGACAGGGCATCCTACGAGCAGTACTTC. The V gene is TRBV19, the J gene TRBJ2-7, with 8 bases lining up with TRBD1. The CDR3 is 14 amino acids. CDR1 is LNHDA and CDR2 is SQIVND in the germline V gene (reference sequence). The ends lost 5 bases at V and 1 base at J; junction bases unmatched: 4.

The chain employs TRBV24-1 and TRBJ1-5; 10 bases are shared with TRBD1. V was pared by 9 bases and J by 5 bases, with 15 bases of the junction left unmatched. Germline lookup yields CDR1 KGHDR and CDR2 SFDVKD. This CDR3 is built from 17 residues. The CDR3: CATAPGTGALQDQPQHF. The CDR3 nucleotides read TGTGCCACCGCCCCCGGGACAGGGGCTTTGCAGGATCAGCCCCAGCATTTT.

This chain connects TRBV7-2 to TRBJ2-7; a possible D gene is TRBD1 (5 bases). V lost 8 bases and J 2 bases, leaving 16 bases between the germline ends. Germline assignment: CDR1 SGHTA and CDR2 FQGNSA. This CDR3 comprises 14 residues. CDR3 sequence (DNA): TGTGCCAGCGGACGAGGACAAACTCCCTACGAGCAGTACTTC. Encoded protein: CASGRGQTPYEQYF. Looking up the rest from reference TRBV7-2 and TRBJ2-7 gives the full variable domain: GAGVSQSPSNKVTEKGKDVELRCDPISGHTALYWYRQSLGQGLEFLIYFQGNSAPDKSGLPSDRFSAERTGGSVSTLTIQRTQQEDSAVYLCASGRGQTPYEQYFGPGTRLTVT.

V is TRBV29-1 and J is TRBJ1-2, with 10 nucleotides matching TRBD1. V lost 6 bases and J lost 7; bases outside the gene matches: 8. Germline CDR1 is SQVTM and CDR2 is ANQGSEA. CDR3 size: 13 residues. For the CDR3, the DNA is TGCAGCGTCGCGACAGGGGGCGACGGTGGCTACACCTTC. Amino acids: CSVATGGDGGYTF.

The V and J genes are TRBV12-5 and TRBJ2-1, with 8 bases that match TRBD2. This CDR3 region has 15 residues. The germline V gene has CDR1 LGHNT and CDR2 FRNRAP. V was pared by 7 bases and J by 4 bases, with 9 bases of the junction left unmatched. CDR3 protein: CASAAGGGPYNEQFF. For the CDR3, the DNA is TGTGCTAGTGCCGCCGGCGGGGGGCCTTACAATGAGCAGTTCTTC.

The chain has TRBV13 and TRBJ1-2; D perhaps matches TRBD1 (6 bases). The CDR3 spans 13 residues. CDR1 PRHDT and CDR2 FYEKMQ come from the germline V gene (reference sequence). The ends were cut back, 1 base at V and 7 bases at J, with 10 bases in the middle. The CDR3 is CASSLEGRGGYTF. CDR3 sequence (DNA): TGTGCCAGCAGCTTAGAGGGCAGGGGTGGCTACACCTTC.

V usage is TRBV18 and J usage is TRBJ2-3; D call uncertain. The CDR3 sequence is 17 residues long. Germline V gives CDR1 KGHSH, CDR2 LQKENI. V lost 2 bases and J lost 0, with 15 bases in between. In DNA form, the CDR3 reads TGTGCCAGCTCACCATCCCAGGCTTCTCTGAGCACAGATACGCAGTATTTT. This codes for CASSPSQASLSTDTQYF.

This clone has only a few counts. The rearrangement joins TRBV20-1 to TRBJ1-2; D gene ambiguous. Germline V gene lookup returns CDR1 DFQATT and CDR2 SNEGSKA (reference sequence). The CDR3 spans 10 residues. V lost 5 bases and J 4 bases, leaving 5 bases between the germline ends. CDR3 loop: CSAQFYGYTF. The CDR3 DNA is TGCAGTGCTCAGTTCTATGGCTACACCTTC.

The chain joins TRBV5-1 to TRBJ2-7, with D maybe TRBD1 (6 bases). The CDR3 sequence is 14 residues long. CDR1 and CDR2 from the germline V gene are SGHRS and YFSETQ. The V end lost 3 bases, the J end lost 4 bases, and 14 bases lay between the germline ends. The CDR3 DNA follows: TGCGCCAGCAGCTCCGCTGGGGGCAATTACGAGCAGTACTTC. Protein sequence: CASSSAGGNYEQYF.

This chain links TRBV30 with TRBJ1-6, with a weak D call TRBD1 (6 bases). V lost 0 bases and J 6 bases, leaving 9 bases between the germline ends. The CDR3 is 14 amino acids. Germline assignment: CDR1 GTSNPN and CDR2 SVGIG (reference sequence). CDR3 loop: CAWSVGGGNSPLHF. As DNA, the CDR3 is TGTGCCTGGAGTGTAGGGGGGGGTAATTCACCCCTCCACTTT.

V is TRBV5-4 and J is TRBJ2-1; perhaps TRBD1 as D (5 bases). The germline V gene encodes CDR1 SGHNT and CDR2 YYREEE (reference sequence). Trimming shortened V by 10 bases and J by 6 bases, and 11 bases separated the two germline ends. This CDR3 has 11 amino acids. The CDR3: CAVGAINEQFF. For the CDR3, the DNA is TGTGCCGTAGGGGCGATCAATGAGCAGTTCTTC.

The CDR3 loop is CAISDGLAGALEQYF. Here the CDR3 DNA reads TGTGCCATCAGTGACGGACTAGCGGGAGCCCTCGAGCAGTACTTC. The chain carries TRBV10-3 and TRBJ2-7; 13 bases map to TRBD2. V dropped 3 bases and J dropped 6; count of bases not matched to a gene: 5. Germline loops: CDR1 ENHRY, CDR2 SYGVKD. The CDR3 runs to 15 residues.

V usage is TRBV19 and J usage is TRBJ1-3, with D unclear. This CDR3 is built from 15 residues. V was clipped by 8 bases and J by 0 bases, with 14 bases between them. Looked up from germline, CDR1 is LNHDA and CDR2 is SQIVND (reference sequence). The CDR3 nucleotides read TGTGCCAGTGCTAGAACTGCAGTCTCTGGAAACACCATATATTTT. Amino acids: CASARTAVSGNTIYF.

The V call is TRBV5-4, the J call TRBJ2-3; D possibly corresponds to TRBD2 (5 bases). V was cut by 1 base and J by 0 bases, with 9 bases left in between. Germline CDR1 SGHNT, CDR2 YYREEE (reference sequence). The CDR3 runs to 15 residues. CDR3 DNA sequence: TGTGCCAGCAGCTTGCAAGCGGCTAGCACAGATACGCAGTATTTT. Translation: CASSLQAASTDTQYF.

The V and J genes are TRBV27 and TRBJ1-4; perhaps TRBD1 as D (5 bases). The germline CDR1 and CDR2 sequences are MNHEY and SMNVEV (reference sequence). V lost 5 bases, J lost 8 bases, and 15 bases lay in between. The CDR3 loop spans 14 amino acids. The CDR3 sequence is CASSGQGIGEKLFF. CDR3 nucleotide sequence: TGTGCCAGCAGTGGTCAGGGCATAGGCGAAAAACTGTTTTTT.

The genes are TRBV29-1 and TRBJ1-2; D is unclear. The CDR3 covers 12 residues. CDR1 and CDR2 (germline): SQVTM, ANQGSEA. Trimming cost V 5 bases and J 4 bases, with 11 bases left between them. CDR3 amino acids: CSVPLGRYGYTF. CDR3 nucleotides: TGCAGCGTTCCCCTAGGCCGCTATGGCTACACCTTC. Together with reference TRBV29-1 and TRBJ1-2, the CDR3 gives the full variable domain: SAVISQKPSRDICQRGTSLTIQCQVDSQVTMMFWYRQQPGQSLTLIATANQGSEATYESGFVIDKFPISRPNLTFSTLTVSNMSPEDSSIYLCSVPLGRYGYTFGSGTRLTVV.

The chain recombines TRBV4-2 with TRBJ2-1, with 11 nucleotides matching TRBD1. V was pared by 4 bases and J by 10 bases, with 9 bases of the junction left unmatched. CDR3 length: 15 amino acids. Germline V lookup: CDR1 LGHNA, CDR2 YNFKEQ. Here the CDR3 reads CASSPRTGGMGEQFF. CDR3 nucleotide sequence: TGTGCCAGCAGCCCCCGGACAGGGGGCATGGGGGAGCAGTTCTTC.

The chain joins TRBV6-5 to TRBJ1-2; TRBD1 matches at 7 bases. The CDR3 runs to 16 residues. Per the germline V gene, CDR1 is MNHEY and CDR2 is SVGAGI. Trimming cost V 0 bases and J 5 bases; bases outside gene matches: 9. This CDR3 is CASSYSNRGFEYGYTF. In DNA form, the CDR3 reads TGTGCCAGCAGTTACTCAAACAGGGGTTTTGAGTATGGCTACACCTTC.